The rows below give T cell receptor beta chains drawn from one sample of a study of CD8 T cells in Susac syndrome. TCRdb ran MiXCR on the immunoSEQ multiplex PCR reads and lists one entry per CDR3 protein. This table has some 100,000 distinct CDR3 sequences, 85% to 95% appearing once. Sequencing used CD4+ T cells from PBMCs. Receptor source: a human donor with multiple sclerosis. Both conserved end residues are part of each CDR3. A D gene is named only where the DNA matches it firmly. Only part of the rows carry a size: once, few, many, or a class if the clone is expanded.

CDR3	DNA	J	size	D	V
CASSEVQGYTEAFF	TGTGCCAGCAGTGAAGTGCAGGGTTACACTGAAGCTTTCTTT	TRBJ1-1	NA	NA	TRBV25-1
CASSFSSDTQYF	TGTGCCAGCAGTTTCAGCTCAGATACGCAGTATTTT	TRBJ2-3	NA	NA	TRBV12-3/TRBV12-4
CASRRAGSYNEQFF	TGTGCCAGCAGGCGGGCAGGCTCCTACAATGAGCAGTTCTTC	TRBJ2-1	NA	NA	TRBV13
CSVSWGSNQPQHF	TGCAGCGTTAGCTGGGGCAGCAATCAGCCCCAGCATTTT	TRBJ1-5	once	NA	TRBV29-1
CASSPQGSEQYF	TGTGCCAGCAGTCCCCAGGGAAGCGAGCAGTACTTC	TRBJ2-7	NA	NA	TRBV27
CASSSPSPYEQYF	TGTGCCAGCAGTTCCCCGTCCCCCTACGAGCAGTACTTC	TRBJ2-7	NA	NA	TRBV6-6
CVWSVLTEAFF	TGTGTCTGGAGTGTACTCACTGAAGCTTTCTTT	TRBJ1-1	NA	NA	TRBV30
CASSTYNTGELFF	TGCGCCAGCAGCACCTATAACACCGGGGAGCTGTTTTTT	TRBJ2-2	NA	NA	TRBV5-1
CASTPPGTFNQPQHF	TGTGCCAGCACCCCCCCGGGGACCTTCAATCAGCCCCAGCATTTT	TRBJ1-5	NA	NA	TRBV6-6
CSARETGDNEQFF	TGCAGTGCTAGAGAGACAGGAGACAATGAGCAGTTCTTC	TRBJ2-1	NA	NA	TRBV20-1
CASSTDVLTGGGNTIYF	TGTGCCAGCAGTACCGATGTTTTAACAGGGGGCGGAAACACCATATATTTT	TRBJ1-3	once	TRBD1	TRBV6-5
CSAPPFLRGKIDGYTF	TGCAGTGCTCCACCGTTCCTCAGGGGTAAAATAGATGGCTACACCTTC	TRBJ1-2	NA	NA	TRBV20-1
CASSQVVGNTEAFF	TGTGCCAGCAGCCAAGTCGTAGGGAACACTGAAGCTTTCTTT	TRBJ1-1	once	NA	TRBV3-1
CASSLYWGAGYNEQFF	TGTGCCAGCAGCTTATACTGGGGGGCCGGGTACAATGAGCAGTTCTTC	TRBJ2-1	NA	NA	TRBV7-3
CASSLGGILYEQYF	TGTGCCAGCAGCTTGGGAGGCATTCTCTACGAGCAGTACTTC	TRBJ2-7	NA	NA	TRBV5-6
CSVGVLKKSSGNTIYF	TGCAGCGTTGGGGTTCTGAAAAAGAGCTCTGGAAACACCATATATTTT	TRBJ1-3	NA	NA	TRBV29-1
CASRDRANEKLFF	TGTGCCAGTAGGGATAGAGCGAACGAAAAACTGTTTTTT	TRBJ1-4	NA	NA	TRBV19
CASSLGNSLNGYTF	TGTGCCAGCAGCTTAGGGAACTCCTTAAATGGCTACACCTTC	TRBJ1-2	NA	NA	TRBV7-9
CASSLSGSRNTIYF	TGTGCCAGCAGTTTATCGGGGAGTCGGAACACCATATATTTT	TRBJ1-3	NA	NA	TRBV27
CASRRTENTGELFF	TGTGCCAGTAGAAGGACAGAGAACACCGGGGAGCTGTTTTTT	TRBJ2-2	NA	NA	TRBV19
CASSPRLGRDEQYF	TGCGCCAGCAGCCCTCGACTAGGTCGGGACGAGCAGTACTTC	TRBJ2-7	once	NA	TRBV5-1
CASARDQETQYF	TGTGCCTCCGCCCGGGATCAGGAGACCCAGTACTTC	TRBJ2-5	NA	NA	TRBV30
CSARGGHTEAFF	TGCAGCGCCCGGGGGGGGCACACTGAAGCTTTCTTT	TRBJ1-1	NA	NA	TRBV29-1